This T cell receptor beta chain was found in a study of T-cell reconstitution after alpha-beta-depleted transplantation in children (dated by TCRdb to 2016 to 2018). Some background on the complete study: Using TCR repertoire profiling, the study followed T-cell immune reconstitution in a quantitative way in children after TCRalphabeta/CD19-depleted allogeneic hematopoietic cell transplantation.

The sample's treatment or condition, from its label and the paper: allogeneic hematopoietic cell transplantation with graft depleted of TCRalphabeta T cells and CD19 B cells. TCRalphabeta/CD19-depleted allogeneic hematopoietic cell grafts were given to the transplant recipients, all of whom were children. Libraries were constructed by PCR. Sequencer: Illumina HiSeq 2500. To normalize quantification of the TCRbeta repertoire, the TCR libraries were built with molecular barcoding that relied on unique molecular identifiers. The public reads were run again by TCRdb, first through fastp at Q25 and then through MiXCR, and only productive beta chains were kept. For every CDR3 protein sequence, its rows merge into one entry that carries the most common genes and DNA. Present in this sample are 100,000 or so distinct CDR3 sequences, less than 20% of which were seen just once. The ten top clones hold around 19% of the sample.

Paper-wide results and their limitations: About two months after transplant, the apparently early recovery of alphabetaT-cell counts reportedly depended on just several hundred clones that had expanded rapidly and came from non-depleted graft cells. Over the following months the frequencies of hyperexpanded clones went down, and after one year T-cell counts and TCRbeta diversity were mostly credited to newly produced T cells. In some patients, high TCRbeta diversity at day 60 was attributed to recipient T cells and intrathymic progenitors that had survived conditioning.

This clonotype was observed a few times. The antigen this receptor binds is unknown. No qualities accompany the bases; no much larger clone lies one base away. This sequence was found in a male patient under 10 years old who had a stem cell transplant for acute lymphoblastic leukemia, so the T cells may come from the graft donor. Specimen: PBMCs, mostly from graft donor cells, collected 180 days after TCRalphabeta/CD19-depleted stem cell transplant.

The nucleotide sequence reads TGTGCCAGCAGCTTAGTTGACTGGCGCTCTGGAAACACCATATATTTT. Its product reads: CASSLVDWRSGNTIYF. The chain employs TRBV7-9 and TRBJ1-3, with an unclear D gene assignment. The junction shows trimming of 1 base on V and 0 bases on J, plus 10 bases between the germline ends. According to the germline V gene (reference sequence), CDR1 reads SEHNR and CDR2 reads FQNEAQ. The CDR3 starts with the cysteine, ends with the phenylalanine, and has 16 residues. Only CDR3 DNA is held: 48 bases, read in frame from base 1.